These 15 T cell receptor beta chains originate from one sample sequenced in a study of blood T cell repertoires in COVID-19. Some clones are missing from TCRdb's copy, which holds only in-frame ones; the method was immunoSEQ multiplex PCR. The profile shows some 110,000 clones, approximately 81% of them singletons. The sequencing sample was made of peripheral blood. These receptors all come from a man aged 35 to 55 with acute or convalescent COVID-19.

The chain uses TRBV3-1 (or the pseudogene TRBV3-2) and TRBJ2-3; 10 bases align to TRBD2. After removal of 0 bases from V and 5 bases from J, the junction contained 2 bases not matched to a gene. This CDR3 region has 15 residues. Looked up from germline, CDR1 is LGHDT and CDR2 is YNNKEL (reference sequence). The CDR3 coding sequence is TGTGCCAGCAGCCAAGATTTAGCGGGAGGAGATACGCAGTATTTT. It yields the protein CASSQDLAGGDTQYF.

CDR3 loop: CATRDTSSPLHF. The DNA of the CDR3 is TGTGCTACGAGGGACACTAGTTCACCCCTCCACTTT. J is TRBJ1-6 and V is TRBV6-5; possible D gene TRBD1, 6 bases. The CDR3 covers 12 residues. CDR1 is MNHEY, CDR2 SVGAGI, per germline.

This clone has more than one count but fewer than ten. CDR3 DNA: TGTGCCAGTAGTCGACCAGGGGCAGATACGCAGTATTTT. It yields the protein CASSRPGADTQYF. This chain connects TRBV19 to TRBJ2-3; weak D call: TRBD1 (6 bases). V dropped 5 bases and J dropped 4 bases, with 10 bases sitting between them. The CDR3 length is 13 residues. Germline CDR1 is LNHDA and CDR2 is SQIVND (reference sequence).

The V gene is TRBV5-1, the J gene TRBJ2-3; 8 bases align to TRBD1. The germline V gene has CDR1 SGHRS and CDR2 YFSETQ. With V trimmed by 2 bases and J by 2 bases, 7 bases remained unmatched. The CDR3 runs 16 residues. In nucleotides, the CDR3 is TGCGCCAGCAGCTTAGACAGGGGTGGGTTCACAGATACGCAGTATTTT. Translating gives CASSLDRGGFTDTQYF.

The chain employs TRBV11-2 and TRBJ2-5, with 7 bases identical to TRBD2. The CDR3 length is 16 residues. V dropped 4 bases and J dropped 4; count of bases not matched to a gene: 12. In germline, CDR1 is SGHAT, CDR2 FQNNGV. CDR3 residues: CASSSPWEGRLETQYF. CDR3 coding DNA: TGTGCCAGCAGCTCACCGTGGGAGGGGCGGCTAGAGACCCAGTACTTC.

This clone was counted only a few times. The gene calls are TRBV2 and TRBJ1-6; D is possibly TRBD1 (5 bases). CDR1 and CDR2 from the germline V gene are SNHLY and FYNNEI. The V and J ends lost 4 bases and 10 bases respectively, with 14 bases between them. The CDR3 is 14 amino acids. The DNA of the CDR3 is TGTGCCAGCAGTGCCGGTCGGCGGGACTCACCCCTCCACTTT. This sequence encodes CASSAGRRDSPLHF.

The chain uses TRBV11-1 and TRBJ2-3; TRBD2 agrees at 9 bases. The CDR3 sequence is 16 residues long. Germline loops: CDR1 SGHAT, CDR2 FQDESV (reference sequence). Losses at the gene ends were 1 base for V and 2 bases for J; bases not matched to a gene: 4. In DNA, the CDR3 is TGTGCCAGCAGCTTAGTCGCTAGCGGGACCACAGATACGCAGTATTTT. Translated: CASSLVASGTTDTQYF.

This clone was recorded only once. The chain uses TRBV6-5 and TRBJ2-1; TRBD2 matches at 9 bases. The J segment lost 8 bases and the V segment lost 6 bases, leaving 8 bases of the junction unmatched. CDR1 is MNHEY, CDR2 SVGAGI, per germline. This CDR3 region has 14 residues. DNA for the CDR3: TGTGCCAGCAGGAGGCTAGCGGGAAGCCATGAGCAGTTCTTC. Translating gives CASRRLAGSHEQFF.

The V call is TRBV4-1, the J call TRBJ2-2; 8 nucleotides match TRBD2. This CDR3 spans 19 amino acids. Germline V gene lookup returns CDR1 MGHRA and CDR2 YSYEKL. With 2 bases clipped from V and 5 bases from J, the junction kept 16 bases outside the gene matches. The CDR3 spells CASSQHPGLGVGGTGELFF. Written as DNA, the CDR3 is TGCGCCAGCAGCCAACATCCGGGACTAGGGGTCGGTGGGACCGGGGAGCTGTTTTTT.

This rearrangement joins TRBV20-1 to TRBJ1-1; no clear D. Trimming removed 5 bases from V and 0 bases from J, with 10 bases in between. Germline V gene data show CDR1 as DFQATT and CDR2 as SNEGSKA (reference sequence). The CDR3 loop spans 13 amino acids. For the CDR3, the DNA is TGCAGTGCTGGTGGAAGCCTGAACACTGAAGCTTTCTTT. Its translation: CSAGGSLNTEAFF.

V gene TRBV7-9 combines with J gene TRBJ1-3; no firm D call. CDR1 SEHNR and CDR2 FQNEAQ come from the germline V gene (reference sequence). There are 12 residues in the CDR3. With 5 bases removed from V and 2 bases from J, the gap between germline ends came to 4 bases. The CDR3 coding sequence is TGTGCCAGCAGCCCAGCTGGAAACACCATATATTTT. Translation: CASSPAGNTIYF.

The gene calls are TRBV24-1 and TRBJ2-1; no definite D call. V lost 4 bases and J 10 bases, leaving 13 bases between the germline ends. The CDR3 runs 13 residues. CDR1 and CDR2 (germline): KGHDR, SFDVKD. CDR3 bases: TGTGCCACCAGTGACCCGACTGCCCCCGAGCAGTTCTTC. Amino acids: CATSDPTAPEQFF.

CDR3 bases: TGTGCCAGAAGCTTGTTACCCTCCATCGGGGCTGAAGCTTTCTTT. It encodes CARSLLPSIGAEAFF. This rearrangement joins TRBV5-3 to TRBJ1-1; no reliable D call. TRBV5-3 is an ORF, and what it does is uncertain. V was clipped by 1 base and J by 6 bases, with 16 bases between them. This CDR3 region has 15 residues.

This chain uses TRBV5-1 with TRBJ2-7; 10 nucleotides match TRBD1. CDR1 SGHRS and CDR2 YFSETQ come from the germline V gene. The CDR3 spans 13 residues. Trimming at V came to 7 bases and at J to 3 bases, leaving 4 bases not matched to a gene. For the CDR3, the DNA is TGCGCCAGCTCCCGGGACAGGGGCTACGAGCAGTACTTC. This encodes CASSRDRGYEQYF.

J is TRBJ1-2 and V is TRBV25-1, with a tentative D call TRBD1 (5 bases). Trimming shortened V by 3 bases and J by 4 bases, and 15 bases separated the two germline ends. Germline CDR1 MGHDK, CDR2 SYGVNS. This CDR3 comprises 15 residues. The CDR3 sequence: CASSDHTPGSYGYTF. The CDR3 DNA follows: TGTGCCAGCAGTGACCATACCCCAGGGTCCTATGGCTACACCTTC.